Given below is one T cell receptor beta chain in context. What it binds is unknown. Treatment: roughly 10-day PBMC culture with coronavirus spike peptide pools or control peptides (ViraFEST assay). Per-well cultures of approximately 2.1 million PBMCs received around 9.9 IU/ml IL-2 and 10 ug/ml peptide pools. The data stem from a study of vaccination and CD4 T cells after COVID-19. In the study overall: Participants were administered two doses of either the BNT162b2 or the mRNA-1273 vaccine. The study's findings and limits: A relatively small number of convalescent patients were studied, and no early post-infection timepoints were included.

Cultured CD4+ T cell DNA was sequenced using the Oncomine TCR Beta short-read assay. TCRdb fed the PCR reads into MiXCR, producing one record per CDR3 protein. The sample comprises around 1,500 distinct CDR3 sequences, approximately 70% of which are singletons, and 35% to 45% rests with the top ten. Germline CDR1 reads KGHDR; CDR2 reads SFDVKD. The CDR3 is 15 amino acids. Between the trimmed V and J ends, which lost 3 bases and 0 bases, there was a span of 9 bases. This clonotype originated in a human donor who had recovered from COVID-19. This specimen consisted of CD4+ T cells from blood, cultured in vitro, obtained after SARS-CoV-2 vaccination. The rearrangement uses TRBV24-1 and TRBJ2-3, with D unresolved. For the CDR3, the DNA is TGTGCCACCAGTGATACTTCGACTAGCACAGATACGCAGTATTTT. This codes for CATSDTSTSTDTQYF.